Shown below are 29 T cell receptor beta chains from a single sample sequenced in a study of cytomegalovirus exposure and HLA in healthy donors. With 60 Vbeta and 13 Jbeta primers, the PCR was carried out. Clones were read by immunoSEQ multiplex PCR, and TCRdb kept only the in-frame ones, dropping some. The sample holds about 160,000 clones; about 80% are singletons and the top ten take less than 4.5%. The specimen sequenced was PBMCs. These receptors were collected from a man aged 30-40 years in good health and CMV-seropositive.

This clone was counted a few times. V is TRBV28 and J is TRBJ1-4, with TRBD1 identical over 9 bases. After removal of 6 bases from V and 8 bases from J, the junction contained 7 bases not matched to a gene. The V gene's germline CDR1 is MDHEN and CDR2 SYDVKM. The CDR3 sequence is 14 residues long. The CDR3 coding sequence is TGTGCCAGCAGCGAAGGGACAGGGAGGGAAAAACTGTTTTTT. Translating gives CASSEGTGREKLFF.

This chain connects TRBV6-5 to TRBJ1-6; TRBD1 is a possible D gene (6 bases). The germline V gene has CDR1 MNHEY and CDR2 SVGAGI. The length of the CDR3 is 13 residues. Trimming pared 8 bases from V and 10 bases from J, leaving 15 bases between. The CDR3 reads CASFGGAKSPLHF. CDR3 DNA sequence: TGTGCCAGCTTTGGGGGGGCTAAATCACCCCTCCACTTT.

V gene TRBV21-1 combines with J gene TRBJ2-3; the tabulated D call, TRBD2, remains unverified against the DNA. TRBV21-1 is designated a pseudogene. The CDR3 has 18 amino acids. Here the CDR3 DNA reads TGTGCCAGCAGCAAAGAAAAGGGAGGACGGATCAGCACAGATACGCAGTATTTT. This codes for CASSKEKGGRISTDTQYF.

The chain links TRBV6-5 to TRBJ2-2; 7 bases match TRBD1. This CDR3 has 13 amino acids. Germline CDR1 reads MNHEY; CDR2 reads SVGAGI. Unmatched junction bases numbered 1, after V lost 8 bases and J lost 1 base. The DNA for the CDR3 is TGTGCCAGCCGGGACAGGAACACCGGGGAGCTGTTTTTT. It yields the protein CASRDRNTGELFF.

The sample holds a few counts of this clone. The chain links TRBV19 to TRBJ1-5; 9 nucleotides line up with TRBD1. The CDR3 runs to 15 residues. V dropped 0 bases and J dropped 10; count of bases not matched to a gene: 7. Germline V lookup: CDR1 LNHDA, CDR2 SQIVND (reference sequence). CDR3 DNA: TGTGCCAGTAGTATAGATAGGACAGGGGCTTCTCCCCAGCATTTT. Translation: CASSIDRTGASPQHF.

The V call is TRBV6-6, the J call TRBJ2-3; 10 bases agree with TRBD2. This CDR3 comprises 16 residues. The germline V gene has CDR1 MNHNY and CDR2 SVGAGI (reference sequence). The J segment lost 0 bases and the V segment lost 2 bases, leaving 2 bases of the junction unmatched. This CDR3 reads CASSYALAGSTDTQYF. The CDR3, as DNA: TGTGCCAGCAGTTACGCACTAGCGGGGAGCACAGATACGCAGTATTTT.

This clone appeared a few times. The chain combines TRBV19 with TRBJ1-4, with 7 bases lining up with TRBD1. The V and J ends lost 6 bases and 6 bases, in that order; junction bases with no gene match: 7. Germline V lookup: CDR1 LNHDA, CDR2 SQIVND (reference sequence). CDR3 length: 14 residues. For the CDR3, the DNA is TGTGCCAGTAGCCCCGCTGGACAGGATGAAAAACTGTTTTTT. Translation gives CASSPAGQDEKLFF.

The chain is built from TRBV14 and TRBJ1-5; TRBD1 agrees at 7 bases. CDR3 length equals 20 residues. Germline lookup yields CDR1 SGHDN and CDR2 FVKESK. With V trimmed by 2 bases and J by 0 bases, 16 bases remained unmatched. This chain's CDR3 is CASSQKKSQAGGHSNQPQHF. The CDR3 nucleotides read TGTGCCAGCAGCCAAAAAAAAAGCCAGGCAGGGGGACATAGCAATCAGCCCCAGCATTTT.

The J gene is TRBJ1-2, the V gene TRBV30; a possible D gene is TRBD1 (5 bases). Per germline, CDR1 GTSNPN and CDR2 SVGIG (reference sequence). This CDR3 region has 16 residues. Trimming removed 5 bases from V and 7 bases from J, with 26 bases in between. CDR3 amino acids: CAWQNAGTASKGGYTF. Written as DNA, the CDR3 is TGTGCCTGGCAGAATGCGGGGACCGCATCTAAGGGTGGCTACACCTTC.

This clone is a singleton in its sample. The chain uses TRBV19 and TRBJ2-7; TRBD2 matches at 11 bases. The germline V gene encodes CDR1 LNHDA and CDR2 SQIVND (reference sequence). The junction had 17 bases not matched to a gene; V was cut back by 4 bases and J by 6 bases. The CDR3 sequence is 18 residues long. The CDR3 region is CASSNPSTSGGGPREQYF. The CDR3 bases are TGTGCCAGTAGTAACCCATCAACTAGCGGGGGCGGCCCGCGCGAGCAGTACTTC. Looking up the rest from reference TRBV19 and TRBJ2-7 gives the full variable domain: DGGITQSPKYLFRKEGQNVTLSCEQNLNHDAMYWYRQDPGQGLRLIYYSQIVNDFQKGDIAEGYSVSREKKESFPLTVTSAQKNPTAFYLCASSNPSTSGGGPREQYFGPGTRLTVT.

The chain combines TRBV7-9 with TRBJ2-1; TRBD1 aligns across 8 bases. CDR1 SEHNR and CDR2 FQNEAQ come from the germline V gene (reference sequence). The CDR3 is 16 amino acids. J lost 0 bases, V lost 5 bases, and 6 bases had no gene match. This CDR3 is CASSPRTGSSYNEQFF. The CDR3 DNA reads as TGTGCCAGCAGCCCGAGGACAGGGAGCTCCTACAATGAGCAGTTCTTC. Full variable domain (remainder filled in from reference TRBV7-9 and TRBJ2-1): DTGVSQNPRHKITKRGQNVTFRCDPISEHNRLYWYRQTLGQGPEFLTYFQNEAQLEKSRLLSDRFSAERPKGSFSTLEIQRTEQGDSAMYLCASSPRTGSSYNEQFFGPGTRLTVL.

The chain links TRBV4-1 to TRBJ2-7; 10 positions match TRBD2. Germline V lookup: CDR1 MGHRA, CDR2 YSYEKL. The CDR3 is 16 residues long. The V segment lost 1 base and the J segment 2 bases; nucleotides outside the gene matches: 5. CDR3 sequence: CASSQGISGGTYEQYF. In nucleotides, the CDR3 is TGCGCCAGCAGCCAAGGAATTAGCGGGGGGACCTACGAGCAGTACTTC.

This rearrangement joins TRBV10-2 to TRBJ2-1; TRBD2 agrees at 11 bases. V shed 2 bases and J 7 bases; nucleotides not matched to a gene: 10. The CDR3 has 17 residues. Germline CDR1 is WSHSY and CDR2 is SAAADI. CDR3 nucleotide sequence: TGCGCCAGCAGTGAGGTAGCGGGGGGGTCGTTGAGGAATGAGCAGTTCTTC. Translation gives CASSEVAGGSLRNEQFF.

The chain has TRBV4-2 and TRBJ2-7; possible D gene TRBD1, 5 bases. The CDR3 has 15 residues. CDR1 and CDR2 from the germline V gene are LGHNA and YNFKEQ. V lost 4 bases, J lost 0 bases, and 13 bases lay in between. The CDR3 nucleotides read TGTGCCAGCAGCCCCCATGGCAGGGACTCCTACGAGCAGTACTTC. It is translated as CASSPHGRDSYEQYF.

The rearrangement uses TRBV5-6 and TRBJ2-7; maybe TRBD2 (6 bases). The CDR3 sequence is 13 residues long. Trimming left V 5 bases short and J 0 bases short, with 9 bases between. CDR1 and CDR2 (germline): SGHDT, YYEEEE. In nucleotides, the CDR3 is TGTGCCAGCAGTATGGAGGGCTCCTACGAGCAGTACTTC. Protein: CASSMEGSYEQYF.

The chain has TRBV2 and TRBJ2-7; tentatively, D is TRBD2 (6 bases). Germline loops: CDR1 SNHLY, CDR2 FYNNEI. CDR3 length: 10 residues. Trimming removed 6 bases at V and 10 bases at J, with 10 bases between. The chain's CDR3 is CASRGGIQYF. The CDR3 DNA reads TGTGCCAGCAGGGGCGGGATTCAGTACTTC. The complete variable domain, with remaining parts taken from reference TRBV2 and TRBJ2-7, reads EPEVTQTPSHQVTQMGQEVILRCVPISNHLYFYWYRQILGQKVEFLVSFYNNEISEKSEIFDDQFSVERPDGSNFTLKIRSTKLEDSAMYFCASRGGIQYFGPGTRLTVT.

This chain uses TRBV6-6 with TRBJ2-5, with 10 bases lining up with TRBD2. This CDR3 has 16 residues. CDR1 is MNHNY and CDR2 is SVGAGI in the germline V gene (reference sequence). The V and J ends lost 4 bases and 3 bases, in that order; junction bases with no gene match: 8. The CDR3, as DNA: TGTGCCAGCAGTTGGGGCATTAGCGGGGGGAAAGAGACCCAGTACTTC. Residues: CASSWGISGGKETQYF.

This chain joins TRBV19 and TRBJ2-2; 9 nucleotides line up with TRBD2. The germline gives CDR1 LNHDA, CDR2 SQIVND (reference sequence). The CDR3 length is 15 residues. J gave up 0 bases and V 7 bases, and 3 bases lay outside the gene matches. The CDR3, as DNA: TGTGCCAGTATCCCTAGCGGGGCGAACACCGGGGAGCTGTTTTTT. Its translation is CASIPSGANTGELFF.

The chain carries TRBV10-3 and TRBJ1-1, with 8 positions matching TRBD1. This CDR3 comprises 13 residues. Germline V lookup: CDR1 ENHRY, CDR2 SYGVKD. Unmatched junction bases numbered 7, after V lost 10 bases and J lost 3 bases. CDR3 residues: CATATGEDTEAFF. DNA of the CDR3: TGTGCCACCGCGACAGGGGAGGACACTGAAGCTTTCTTT.

Only a few counts were recorded for this clone. The CDR3 reads CAWTRTSGGYEQYF. CDR3 coding DNA: TGTGCCTGGACCCGGACTAGCGGGGGATACGAGCAGTACTTC. J is TRBJ2-7 and V is TRBV30; the match to TRBD2 covers 13 bases. Trimming took 4 bases from V and 4 from J; bases not matched to a gene: 4. The V gene's germline CDR1 is GTSNPN and CDR2 SVGIG (reference sequence). The CDR3 has 14 residues. Full variable domain (outside the CDR3, taken from reference TRBV30 and TRBJ2-7): SQTIHQWPATLVQPVGSPLSLECTVEGTSNPNLYWYRQAAGRGLQLLFYSVGIGQISSEVPQNLSASRPQDRQFILSSKKLLLSDSGFYLCAWTRTSGGYEQYFGPGTRLTVT.

This rearrangement joins TRBV5-1 to TRBJ2-3; TRBD2 matches at 9 bases. The CDR3 loop spans 16 amino acids. The trim removed 2 bases at V and 2 bases at J, leaving 6 bases unmatched. Per the germline V gene, CDR1 is SGHRS and CDR2 is YFSETQ. CDR3: CASSLGLAGTTDTQYF. DNA for the CDR3: TGCGCCAGCAGCTTAGGGCTAGCGGGGACCACAGATACGCAGTATTTT.

The V call is TRBV30, the J call TRBJ1-2; D possibly corresponds to TRBD1 (6 bases). V was cut by 1 base and J by 6 bases, with 12 bases left in between. Germline CDR1 GTSNPN, CDR2 SVGIG (reference sequence). The CDR3 totals 13 residues. CDR3 residues: CAWSAGAGDGYTF. Here the CDR3 DNA reads TGTGCCTGGAGTGCGGGGGCGGGGGATGGCTACACCTTC.

The rearrangement links TRBV12-5 to TRBJ2-4; D might be TRBD1 (5 bases). Trimming stripped 6 bases from V and 6 bases from J, with 21 bases between. This CDR3 has 16 residues. Germline-derived CDR1 and CDR2 are LGHNT and FRNRAP. In DNA form, the CDR3 reads TGTGCTAGTGGCGTGCGTTTGGGGCAGGGAAGAAACATTCAGTACTTC. Translated: CASGVRLGQGRNIQYF. Together with reference TRBV12-5 and TRBJ2-4, the CDR3 gives the full variable domain: DARVTQTPRHKVTEMGQEVTMRCQPILGHNTVFWYRQTMMQGLELLAYFRNRAPLDDSGMPKDRFSAEMPDATLATLKIQPSEPRDSAVYFCASGVRLGQGRNIQYFGAGTRLSVL.

J is TRBJ2-7 and V is TRBV6-1, with D possibly matching TRBD2 (5 bases). Germline V gene lookup returns CDR1 MNHNS and CDR2 SASEGT. The CDR3 has 15 residues. Trimming left V 0 bases short and J 5 bases short, with 14 bases between. In DNA, the CDR3 is TGTGCCAGCAGTGAAGCGGAGCGGCCTGGCCACGAGCAGTACTTC. Translation: CASSEAERPGHEQYF.

This clone was seen just once. The gene calls are TRBV29-1 and TRBJ2-7; 9 bases match TRBD1. Losses at the gene ends were 1 base for V and 3 bases for J; bases not matched to a gene: 4. This CDR3 has 14 amino acids. CDR1 is SQVTM and CDR2 is ANQGSEA in the germline V gene. CDR3 protein: CSVEGTGAIYEQYF. CDR3 DNA sequence: TGCAGCGTTGAAGGGACAGGGGCAATCTACGAGCAGTACTTC.

This clone was recorded a few times. Other DNA sequences in the same sample also yield this CDR3. This chain joins TRBV27 and TRBJ2-7; 9 nucleotides agree with TRBD1. The V gene's germline CDR1 is MNHEY and CDR2 SMNVEV (reference sequence). V gave up 4 bases and J gave up 1 base; unmatched junction bases: 2. The CDR3 runs 14 residues. CDR3 DNA: TGTGCCAGCAGTTGGGGACAGGGTTCCTACGAGCAGTACTTC. Translation gives CASSWGQGSYEQYF.

This chain joins TRBV19 and TRBJ2-7; no reliable D call. The V end was cut by 3 bases, the J end by 4 bases, with 10 bases between. The germline gives CDR1 LNHDA, CDR2 SQIVND (reference sequence). CDR3 length: 13 residues. The CDR3 DNA reads as TGTGCCAGTAGTATCGGGTTTCTTTACGAGCAGTACTTC. Amino acids: CASSIGFLYEQYF.

The chain joins TRBV10-2 to TRBJ2-7; perhaps TRBD1 as D (6 bases). CDR1 WSHSY and CDR2 SAAADI come from the germline V gene. The CDR3 is made up of 14 amino acids. Trimming removed 4 bases at V and 1 base at J, with 11 bases between. CDR3 region: CASSAQGGSYEQYF. Written as DNA, the CDR3 is TGCGCCAGCAGTGCTCAAGGGGGTTCCTACGAGCAGTACTTC.

The CDR3 spells CASSSGVPGYTF. Here the CDR3 DNA reads TGTGCCAGCAGCTCAGGGGTTCCTGGCTACACCTTC. The chain has TRBV5-6 and TRBJ1-2; tentatively, D is TRBD1 (6 bases). The CDR3 consists of 12 residues. The V and J ends lost 3 bases and 7 bases respectively, with 10 bases between them. Germline-derived CDR1 and CDR2 are SGHDT and YYEEEE.